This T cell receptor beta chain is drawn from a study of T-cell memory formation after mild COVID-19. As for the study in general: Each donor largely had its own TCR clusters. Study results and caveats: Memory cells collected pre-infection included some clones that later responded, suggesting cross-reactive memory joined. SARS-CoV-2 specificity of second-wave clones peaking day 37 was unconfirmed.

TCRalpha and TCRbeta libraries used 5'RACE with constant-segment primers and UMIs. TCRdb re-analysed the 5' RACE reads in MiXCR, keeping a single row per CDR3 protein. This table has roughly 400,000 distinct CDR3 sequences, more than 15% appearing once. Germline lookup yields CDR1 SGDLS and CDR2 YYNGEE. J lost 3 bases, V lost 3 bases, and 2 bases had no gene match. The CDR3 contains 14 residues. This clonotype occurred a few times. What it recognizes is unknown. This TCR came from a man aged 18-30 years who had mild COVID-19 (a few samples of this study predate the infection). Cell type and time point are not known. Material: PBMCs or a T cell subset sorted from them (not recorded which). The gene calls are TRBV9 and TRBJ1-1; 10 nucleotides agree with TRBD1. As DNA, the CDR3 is TGTGCCAGCAGCGCGACAGGGGGCTACACTGAAGCTTTCTTT. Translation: CASSATGGYTEAFF.